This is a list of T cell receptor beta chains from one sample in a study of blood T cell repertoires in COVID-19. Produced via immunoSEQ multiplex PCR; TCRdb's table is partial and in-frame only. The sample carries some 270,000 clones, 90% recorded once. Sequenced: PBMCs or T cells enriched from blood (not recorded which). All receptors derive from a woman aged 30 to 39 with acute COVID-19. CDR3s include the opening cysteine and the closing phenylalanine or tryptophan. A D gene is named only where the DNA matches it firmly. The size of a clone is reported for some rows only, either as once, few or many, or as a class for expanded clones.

TGTGCCAGTAGCCCAGGGTTCACAGATACGCAGTATTTT | CASSPGFTDTQYF | . | TRBV19 | 13 | TRBJ2-3 | .
TGTGCCAGCAGCTGGGGACAGGGAACGGGCACCGGGGAGCTGTTTTTT | CASSWGQGTGTGELFF | . | TRBV5-4 | 16 | TRBJ2-2 | TRBD1
TGTGCCAGTAGTATTATCGGGACAGCTAATGAAAAACTGTTTTTT | CASSIIGTANEKLFF | . | TRBV19 | 15 | TRBJ1-4 | TRBD1
TGCGCCAGCAGCTTGCACCTAGCGGAGAACTCCTACGAGCAGTACTTC | CASSLHLAENSYEQYF | . | TRBV5-1 | 16 | TRBJ2-7 | TRBD2
TGTGCCAGCAGTTCGCCCGGGGCCGGACTAGCGGGGAGGGACGAGCAGTACTTC | CASSSPGAGLAGRDEQYF | . | TRBV28 | 18 | TRBJ2-7 | TRBD2
TGTGCCAGCAGTTTATTGAGAGGAGGGAACACTGAAGCTTTCTTT | CASSLLRGGNTEAFF | . | TRBV27 | 15 | TRBJ1-1 | .
TGTGCCAGCAGCCACTTGGATGGGACAGGGGTTGAAAAACTGTTTTTT | CASSHLDGTGVEKLFF | . | TRBV5-6 | 16 | TRBJ1-4 | TRBD1
TGTGCCAGCAGTTACGACCAGGGCTCCTACGAGCAGTACTTC | CASSYDQGSYEQYF | . | TRBV6-2/TRBV6-3 | 14 | TRBJ2-7 | .
TGTGCCAGCAGCCCATATTTGACCGAGGCCGGAGGGCAGTTCTTC | CASSPYLTEAGGQFF | once | TRBV14 | 15 | TRBJ2-1 | .
TGTGCCAGCAGCTTATTCCAGGGGGCTGACTATGGCTACACCTTC | CASSLFQGADYGYTF | . | TRBV7-9 | 15 | TRBJ1-2 | TRBD1
TGTGCCAGCAGCCCCGACTCGCCGGGAGATACGCAGTATTTT | CASSPDSPGDTQYF | . | TRBV7-8 | 14 | TRBJ2-3 | .
TGTGCCAGCAGCCCAGGGGGCGGGCAAGAGACCCAGTACTTC | CASSPGGGQETQYF | . | TRBV6-5 | 14 | TRBJ2-5 | TRBD1
TGCGCCAGCAGCCAGGGGGTGCGGACAGAGACCTACGAGCAGTACTTC | CASSQGVRTETYEQYF | . | TRBV4-3 | 16 | TRBJ2-7 | .
TGTGCCAGCAGCCCACGGCCTAGCGGTACCTACAATGAGCAGTTCTTC | CASSPRPSGTYNEQFF | . | TRBV7-2 | 16 | TRBJ2-1 | TRBD2